A selection of T cell receptor beta chains follows, all from one sample in a study of CD8+ T cells in alopecia areata. Clones were sequenced by immunoSEQ multiplex PCR, and TCRdb holds only the in-frame ones, with some missing. The sample yields some 170,000 clones, approximately 65% seen once. The sequencing used CD8+ T cells sorted from blood, collected at week 0. The receptors stem from a human donor with alopecia areata. CDR3s include the opening cysteine and the closing phenylalanine or tryptophan. A D gene is named only where the DNA matches it firmly. The size entry is marked missing in some rows and otherwise reads once, few, many or a size class.

d_gene	v_gene	abundance	j_gene	CDR3aa	CDR3nt
-	TRBV5-6	-	TRBJ2-7	CASSLGAGYEQYF	TGTGCCAGCAGCTTGGGGGCCGGCTACGAGCAGTACTTC
-	TRBV5-4	once	TRBJ2-1	CASSLPGVYNEQFF	TGTGCCAGCAGCCTACCGGGGGTCTACAATGAGCAGTTCTTC
TRBD1	TRBV7-9	-	TRBJ1-1	CASSWTGRAGTEAFF	TGTGCCAGCAGCTGGACAGGGAGGGCGGGCACTGAAGCTTTCTTT
-	TRBV7-8	few	TRBJ2-5	CASSLLRGEDQYF	TGTGCCAGCAGCCTACTCAGAGGGGAAGACCAGTACTTC
-	TRBV29-1	-	TRBJ2-4	CSAADTRGAKNIQYF	TGCAGCGCCGCTGACACCCGGGGAGCCAAAAACATTCAGTACTTC
-	TRBV2	-	TRBJ1-4	CASTTTEKLFF	TGTGCCTCCACCACCACCGAAAAACTGTTTTTT
TRBD1	TRBV5-6	-	TRBJ1-4	CASSSGQGFEKLFF	TGTGCCAGCAGCTCGGGACAGGGCTTTGAAAAACTGTTTTTT
-	TRBV30	few	TRBJ2-1	CAWSVLQGGNEQFF	TGTGCCTGGAGTGTACTCCAAGGGGGCAATGAGCAGTTCTTC
-	TRBV30	-	TRBJ2-4	CAWSEERNIQYF	TGTGCCTGGTCGGAGGAAAGAAACATTCAGTACTTC
-	TRBV29-1	-	TRBJ1-1	CSVLAGTLTEAFF	TGCAGCGTCTTGGCCGGGACACTCACTGAAGCTTTCTTT
-	TRBV4-2	-	TRBJ1-3	CASSQKSGSLWKPVYF	TGTGCCAGCAGCCAAAAAAGCGGCAGCCTCTGGAAACCGGTATATTTT
TRBD1	TRBV4-1	-	TRBJ2-7	CASSREPDRGDEQYF	TGCGCCAGCAGCCGCGAACCGGACAGGGGAGACGAGCAGTACTTC
-	TRBV27	-	TRBJ1-1	CASRQGFTEAFF	TGTGCCAGCAGGCAGGGTTTCACTGAAGCTTTCTTT
-	TRBV27	-	TRBJ1-1	CASSLHGRGTEAFF	TGTGCCAGCAGTTTACACGGTCGGGGAACTGAAGCTTTCTTT
-	TRBV11-2	few	TRBJ1-1	CASSLFSAEAFF	TGTGCCAGCAGCTTGTTCTCGGCTGAAGCTTTCTTT
-	TRBV13	-	TRBJ2-3	CASSLGRSDTQYF	TGTGCCAGCAGCTTAGGCCGGTCAGATACGCAGTATTTT
-	TRBV29-1	few	TRBJ1-1	CSASVKMNTEAFF	TGCAGCGCCTCCGTAAAGATGAACACTGAAGCTTTCTTT
TRBD1	TRBV7-9	-	TRBJ1-1	CASSLVGGMNTEAFF	TGTGCCAGCAGCTTAGTAGGGGGCATGAACACTGAAGCTTTCTTT
-	TRBV7-9	-	TRBJ1-6	CASSFPGQPFNSPLHF	TGTGCCAGCAGCTTCCCTGGACAGCCATTTAATTCACCCCTCCACTTT
-	TRBV29-1	-	TRBJ2-2	CSVEGKATTGELFF	TGCAGCGTTGAAGGGAAAGCCACCACCGGGGAGCTGTTTTTT
-	TRBV15	-	TRBJ2-2	CATSSTGELFF	TGTGCCACCAGCAGCACCGGGGAGCTGTTTTTT
-	TRBV4-1	-	TRBJ2-3	CASSPGLGQYF	TGCGCCAGCAGCCCGGGACTCGGGCAGTATTTT
-	TRBV12-5	-	TRBJ2-3	CATHSPSTDTQYF	TGTGCTACCCACTCCCCCAGCACAGATACGCAGTATTTT
-	TRBV2	-	TRBJ2-2	CASSVEQSTGELFF	TGTGCCAGCAGCGTTGAACAGAGCACCGGGGAGCTGTTTTTT
-	TRBV30	-	TRBJ1-1	CAWNGHFEAFF	TGTGCCTGGAATGGACACTTTGAAGCTTTCTTT
-	TRBV15	-	TRBJ2-7	CATSRAPGVLDEQYF	TGTGCCACCAGCAGAGCCCCGGGGGTGTTGGACGAGCAGTACTTC
TRBD1	TRBV11-2	few	TRBJ2-7	CASSLGTGGYEQYF	TGTGCCAGCAGCTTAGGGACAGGGGGCTACGAGCAGTACTTC
-	TRBV27	-	TRBJ2-7	CASSPSLAFSYEQYF	TGTGCCAGCAGTCCTTCATTAGCTTTCTCCTACGAGCAGTACTTC
TRBD2	TRBV13	once	TRBJ2-1	CASSFRGGDSYNEQFF	TGTGCCAGCAGCTTTCGCGGGGGTGACTCCTACAATGAGCAGTTCTTC
TRBD1	TRBV30	-	TRBJ2-7	CAWSEVRQGYEQYF	TGTGCCTGGAGTGAGGTCCGACAGGGCTACGAGCAGTACTTC
-	TRBV30	-	TRBJ2-1	CAWSTKNLNNEQFF	TGTGCCTGGAGTACAAAGAACTTAAACAATGAGCAGTTCTTC
TRBD1	TRBV29-1	-	TRBJ1-5	CSVAGGLGQPQHF	TGCAGCGTCGCAGGGGGCTTGGGGCAGCCCCAGCATTTT
-	TRBV27	-	TRBJ2-3	CASSRPRDTQYF	TGTGCCAGCAGTCGCCCCCGGGATACGCAGTATTTT
-	TRBV18	-	TRBJ1-1	CASSPAANTEAFF	TGTGCCAGCTCACCGGCGGCGAACACTGAAGCTTTCTTT
TRBD2	TRBV30	-	TRBJ2-7	CAWKRGGIEQYF	TGTGCCTGGAAACGGGGGGGAATCGAGCAGTACTTC
-	TRBV30	-	TRBJ1-1	CAWSQGTEAFF	TGTGCCTGGAGTCAGGGAACTGAAGCTTTCTTT
-	TRBV6-5	-	TRBJ2-7	CASSYSGLVADEQYF	TGTGCCAGCAGTTACTCGGGCCTAGTTGCCGACGAGCAGTACTTC
TRBD2	TRBV2	-	TRBJ2-5	CASSEWASGQETQYF	TGTGCCAGCAGTGAATGGGCTAGCGGCCAAGAGACCCAGTACTTC
-	TRBV19	-	TRBJ1-5	CATGANQPQHF	TGTGCGACAGGCGCTAATCAGCCCCAGCATTTT
TRBD1	TRBV13	-	TRBJ2-7	CASSVTGQAYEQYF	TGTGCCAGCAGCGTAACGGGACAGGCCTACGAGCAGTACTTC
-	TRBV5-6	-	TRBJ1-4	CASSSQGMSEKLFF	TGTGCCAGCAGCTCACAGGGAATGAGTGAAAAACTGTTTTTT
-	TRBV4-1	-	TRBJ1-5	CASSQSRGQPQHF	TGCGCCAGCAGCCAGAGCAGGGGCCAGCCCCAGCATTTT
TRBD1	TRBV27	few	TRBJ1-1	CASSQFRDRGDTEAFF	TGTGCCAGCAGTCAGTTTCGGGACAGGGGAGACACTGAAGCTTTCTTT